Detailed here is one T cell receptor (beta chain). As yet, its antigen is unknown. With 2 bases removed from V and 5 bases from J, the gap between germline ends came to 0 bases. The germline gives CDR1 SGHAT, CDR2 FQNNGV. CDR3 length: 11 amino acids. The data belong to a study of OX40 agonist ivuxolimab in advanced cancers. Study-wide results and caveats: The study observed clonal expansion of CD4+ and CD8+ blood T cells by week 6 at 0.1 to 3.0 mg/kg. Expanded clones belonging to CD8+ T cells outnumbered, on average, those of CD4+. Antigens targeted by the expanded peripheral T cells were not determined.

Prior autoimmune disease or systemic immunosuppression barred patients. Sequencing was performed with immunoSEQ multiplex PCR; in TCRdb, only in-frame clones are kept and a portion is missing. The sample includes roughly 100,000 clones, around 84% of them seen just once. The TCR was taken from an adult with an advanced solid tumor such as melanoma, head and neck, liver or kidney cancer. The sequencing here drew on CD4+ or CD8+ T cells sorted from blood, taken in a trial of the OX40 agonist ivuxolimab. V and J are TRBV11-2 and TRBJ2-2; D unclear. CDR3 bases: TGTGCCAGCAGCTTAACCGGGGAGCTGTTTTTT. Translated: CASSLTGELFF.